A selection of T cell receptor beta chains follows, all from one sample in a study of cytomegalovirus exposure and HLA in healthy donors. TCRdb's table, derived via immunoSEQ multiplex PCR, lists solely in-frame clones and lacks some. The sample yields 110,000 or so clones, more than 65% seen once. The sequencing input was PBMCs. The receptor source for this set is a woman aged 18-29 years in good health and CMV-seronegative. Each CDR3 is given with its conserved first and last residue.

v_gene,j_gene,len,CDR3aa
TRBV27,TRBJ1-2,15,CASSPTGWVNYGYTF
TRBV5-1,TRBJ2-1,17,CASSLVWTVGGGNEQFF
TRBV7-3,TRBJ2-5,16,CASSLGGTSGRETQYF
TRBV10-2,TRBJ2-5,15,CASSLRRDYQETQYF
TRBV27,TRBJ2-3,15,CASSPLAGGLNTQYF
TRBV6-1,TRBJ1-2,14,CASSQDLQGNGYTF
TRBV14,TRBJ2-1,17,CASSQASWWQGYNEQFF
TRBV6-1,TRBJ1-1,14,CASSPTRWFTEAFF
TRBV5-1,TRBJ1-2,14,CASSSPGQGYGYTF
TRBV6-5,TRBJ1-1,16,CASSYMGRQMNTEAFF
TRBV7-2,TRBJ1-2,14,CASSGRTGSSGYTF
TRBV7-2,TRBJ1-1,14,CASSPPGGNTEAFF
TRBV7-2,TRBJ2-7,15,CASSPLDRVMREQYF
TRBV5-5,TRBJ2-7,13,CASSLGQGGEQYF
TRBV10-2,TRBJ1-4,15,CASSSPGRGNEKLFF
TRBV7-6,TRBJ1-3,15,CASSLGGQGRNTIYF
TRBV27,TRBJ1-1,12,CAPRQGTTEAFF
TRBV6-1,TRBJ2-7,15,CASKPQGAPASEQYF
TRBV6-1,TRBJ1-2,14,CASRSGGTNYGYTF
TRBV5-1,TRBJ1-2,16,CASSPNPGTGGDGYTF
TRBV5-1,TRBJ1-1,14,CASSTQGAGTEAFF
TRBV5-1,TRBJ2-7,12,CASSLQGDEQYF
TRBV7-3,TRBJ2-1,17,CASSSTPGQEAYNEQFF
TRBV19,TRBJ2-1,16,CASSIRLRSSYNEQFF
TRBV2,TRBJ1-1,13,CASSETPGTEAFF
TRBV6-5,TRBJ1-5,14,CASSYSRLGKPQHF
TRBV5-1,TRBJ2-3,14,CASSLSRGPDTQYF
TRBV2,TRBJ1-3,15,CASRGQFLSGNTIYF
TRBV7-8,TRBJ1-6,15,CASSLDVGGNSPLHF
TRBV9,TRBJ1-1,17,CASSVDNPGQGKTEAFF
TRBV6-1,TRBJ2-7,14,CATRLAGGQYEQYF
TRBV1,TRBJ2-5,19,CTSSRRLAVGGKIQETQYF
TRBV1,TRBJ2-1,14,CTSRGLAGYNEQFF
TRBV30,TRBJ1-5,16,CAWSRGVRHSNQPQHF
TRBV4-1,TRBJ1-6,16,CASSLQGSSYNSPLHF
TRBV29-1,TRBJ1-1,13,CSVRFGLDTEAFF
TRBV5-4,TRBJ1-1,14,CASSTGTGVTEAFF
TRBV11-2,TRBJ1-2,14,CASSRRTGSYGYTF
TRBV15,TRBJ1-1,13,CATSRDMNTEAFF
TRBV20-1,TRBJ1-2,11,CSGKEDYGYTF
TRBV30,TRBJ1-1,14,CAWITVNSNTEAFF
TRBV5-4,TRBJ1-2,14,CASSSVRLNYGYTF
TRBV2,TRBJ2-1,13,CASTRDSYNEQFF
TRBV6-1,TRBJ1-2,15,CASRPAGTASYGYTF
TRBV7-6,TRBJ2-7,15,CASSLEPGKSYEQYF
TRBV6-5,TRBJ2-4,15,CASSYSKQDRFIQYF
TRBV7-9,TRBJ1-1,12,CASRPTGGEAFF
TRBV29-1,TRBJ1-3,14,CSVETRTGKDTIYF
TRBV12-1,TRBJ2-7,16,CASSVRGPTPSYEQYF
TRBV27,TRBJ1-6,14,CASSFTGYNSPLHF
TRBV6-4,TRBJ1-1,15,CASSEEGGAGTEAFF